This T cell receptor beta chain is from a study of OX40 agonist ivuxolimab in advanced cancers. The CDR3 length is 13 residues. CDR1 and CDR2 from the germline V gene are SNHLY and FYNNEI. V was cut by 4 bases and J by 8 bases, with 14 bases left in between. Using immunoSEQ multiplex PCR, the repertoire was profiled, and TCRdb retains in-frame clones only, with some absent. Counted here are 70,000 to 75,000 clones, roughly 88% occurring once; the ten biggest clones make up around 2.8%. This TCR was sampled from an adult with an advanced solid tumor such as melanoma, head and neck, liver or kidney cancer. J is TRBJ1-2 and V is TRBV2; perhaps TRBD1 as D (6 bases). Material: CD4+ or CD8+ T cells sorted from blood, obtained in a trial of the OX40 agonist ivuxolimab. DNA of the CDR3: TGTGCCAGCAGTGGGGGAAGTGGGGGCGGCTACACCTTC. It yields the protein CASSGGSGGGYTF.